These 8 T cell receptor beta chains were all obtained from the same sample, sequenced in a study of shared clonotypes between healthy human individuals. Profiled with immunoSEQ multiplex PCR; TCRdb holds only in-frame clones, not every one. Among roughly 1,600,000 clones, around 98.5% were seen once, and the ten largest hold about 0.35%. Specimen: naive CD4+ T cells sorted from blood. Subset specified: CD45RA+ positively selected. The receptors were sampled from a man under 40 in good health.

This chain uses TRBV5-4 with TRBJ2-7; either TRBD1 or TRBD2 may supply D (6 bases each). The CDR3 is 17 residues long. Germline-derived CDR1 and CDR2 are SGHNT and YYREEE (reference sequence). V gave up 3 bases and J gave up 4 bases, with 23 bases separating them. CDR3 residues: CASSSHLRPEGDYEQYF. In DNA form, the CDR3 reads TGTGCCAGCAGCTCCCATCTGAGACCGGAGGGGGATTACGAGCAGTACTTC. The complete variable domain, with remaining parts taken from reference TRBV5-4 and TRBJ2-7, reads ETGVTQSPTHLIKTRGQQVTLRCSSQSGHNTVSWYQQALGQGPQFIFQYYREEENGRGNFPPRFSGLQFPNYSSELNVNALELDDSALYLCASSSHLRPEGDYEQYFGPGTRLTVT.

This chain joins TRBV10-3 and TRBJ1-2; no reliable D call. Germline CDR1 reads ENHRY; CDR2 reads SYGVKD. The ends were cut back, 8 bases at V and 0 bases at J, with 19 bases in the middle. The CDR3 has 16 amino acids. CDR3: CAIGRSVLGTNYGYTF. The CDR3, as DNA: TGTGCCATCGGCAGAAGCGTGCTGGGAACTAACTATGGCTACACCTTC.

The V call is TRBV2, the J call TRBJ2-7; 8 bases match TRBD2. The CDR3 extends over 15 amino acids. V trimming: 8 bases; J trimming: 6 bases; junction bases outside the gene matches: 15. The germline V gene has CDR1 SNHLY and CDR2 FYNNEI. The CDR3 coding sequence is TGTGCCAGCTCTTGGACGGGTCTAGCGGGCCCCGAGCAGTACTTC. It specifies CASSWTGLAGPEQYF.

J is TRBJ2-7 and V is TRBV6-1; TRBD1 is a possible D gene (5 bases). This CDR3 contains 12 residues. V shed 10 bases and J shed 3 bases, with 13 bases lying between them. Germline CDR1 MNHNS, CDR2 SASEGT. This chain's CDR3 is CATAGFGYEQYF. The CDR3 DNA sequence: TGTGCCACCGCAGGGTTTGGCTACGAGCAGTACTTC.

The gene calls are TRBV11-2 and TRBJ2-5; D may match TRBD1 or TRBD2 (5 bases each). Germline loops: CDR1 SGHAT, CDR2 FQNNGV. The CDR3 runs 14 residues. With 2 bases removed from V and 4 bases from J, the gap between germline ends came to 11 bases. CDR3 loop: CASSLSGGLETQYF. In DNA, the CDR3 is TGTGCCAGCAGCTTAAGTGGGGGTTTAGAGACCCAGTACTTC. Drawing the rest from reference TRBV11-2 and TRBJ2-5, the complete variable domain is EAGVAQSPRYKIIEKRQSVAFWCNPISGHATLYWYQQILGQGPKLLIQFQNNGVVDDSQLPKDRFSAERLKGVDSTLKIQPAKLEDSAVYLCASSLSGGLETQYFGPGTRLLVL.

V usage is TRBV27 and J usage is TRBJ1-2, with D unclear. In germline, CDR1 is MNHEY, CDR2 SMNVEV (reference sequence). The CDR3 is 13 residues long. Trimming removed 4 bases at V and 5 bases at J, with 11 bases between. The chain's CDR3 is CASSSATVYGYTF. CDR3 sequence (DNA): TGTGCCAGCAGTTCAGCTACAGTTTATGGCTACACCTTC.

This clone appeared once. The chain links TRBV9 to TRBJ2-2; 7 bases align to TRBD1. The CDR3 is made up of 16 amino acids. V shed 4 bases, J shed 6 bases, and the junction held 12 bases outside the gene matches. Germline assignment: CDR1 SGDLS and CDR2 YYNGEE. The CDR3 DNA reads TGTGCCAGCAGCATAAGACAGGGAGCGTTTCCCGGGGAGCTGTTTTTT. This sequence encodes CASSIRQGAFPGELFF.

This clone has only one observation. The chain links TRBV18 to TRBJ1-2; a weak D match, TRBD1 (6 bases). Germline-derived CDR1 and CDR2 are KGHSH and LQKENI. V was pared by 1 base and J by 7 bases, with 16 bases between. The CDR3 covers 15 residues. The CDR3: CASSPLASGGGGYTF. For the CDR3, the DNA is TGTGCCAGCTCACCACTGGCCAGTGGAGGGGGTGGCTACACCTTC.